This T cell receptor (beta chain) is from a study of blood T cell repertoires in COVID-19. Germline V gene lookup returns CDR1 ENHRY and CDR2 SYGVKD. Trimming took 0 bases from V and 8 from J, leaving 10 bases between them. The CDR3 length is 14 residues. In the authors' workflow: Reference gene primers were amplified, and this amplification served to estimate nucleated cell counts. Measured with immunoSEQ multiplex PCR; TCRdb has only the in-frame clones, and not every one. V and J calls plus clone size are reproduced from that table; the DNA served to infer D and trimming. Of over 100,000 clones in the sample, roughly 88% were seen once.

The chain links TRBV10-3 to TRBJ1-4; the D gene is possibly TRBD1 (6 bases). The receptor was derived from a woman aged 70-85 years with acute or convalescent COVID-19. The specimen sequenced was peripheral blood. In nucleotides, the CDR3 is TGTGCCATCAGTGAGTCAAGGGGGTACGAAAAACTGTTTTTT. It specifies CAISESRGYEKLFF.